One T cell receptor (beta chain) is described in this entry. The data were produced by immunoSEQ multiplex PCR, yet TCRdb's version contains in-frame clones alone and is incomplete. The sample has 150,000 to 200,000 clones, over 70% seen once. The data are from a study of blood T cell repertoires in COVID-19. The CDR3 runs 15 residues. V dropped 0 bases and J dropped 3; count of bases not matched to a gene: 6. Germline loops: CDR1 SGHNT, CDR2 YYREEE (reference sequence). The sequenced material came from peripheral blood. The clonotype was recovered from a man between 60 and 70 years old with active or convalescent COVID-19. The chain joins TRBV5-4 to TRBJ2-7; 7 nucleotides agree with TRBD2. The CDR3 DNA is TGTGCCAGCAGCTTGGTGGGAGGGACCAGCTACGAGCAGTACTTC. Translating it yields CASSLVGGTSYEQYF.